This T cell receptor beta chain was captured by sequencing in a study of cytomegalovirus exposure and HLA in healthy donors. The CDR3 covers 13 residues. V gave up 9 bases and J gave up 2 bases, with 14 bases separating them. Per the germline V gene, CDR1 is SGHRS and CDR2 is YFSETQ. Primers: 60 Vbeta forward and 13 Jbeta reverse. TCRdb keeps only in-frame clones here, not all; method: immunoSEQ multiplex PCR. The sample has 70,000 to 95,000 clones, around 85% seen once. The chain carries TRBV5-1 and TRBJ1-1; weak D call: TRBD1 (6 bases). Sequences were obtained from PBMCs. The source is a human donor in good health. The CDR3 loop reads CATSQGQNTEAFF. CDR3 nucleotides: TGCGCCACTTCACAGGGCCAAAACACTGAAGCTTTCTTT.